This TCR beta chain came from a study of blood T cell repertoires in COVID-19 (dated by TCRdb to about 2020). About the full investigation: Samples covering the acute and convalescent phases of COVID-19 were provided by collaborators in the United States, Italy and Spain. The samples were drawn from the first 160 participants of the ongoing ImmuneRACE study and from 1,254 subjects provided by 6 global collaborators. The dataset comprised deeply sampled blood TCRbeta repertoires from subjects exposed to, actively infected with, or recovered from COVID-19. The material from the prospective study consisted of cDNA or gDNA derived from T cells, B-cell-depleted T cells, or PBMCs. The repertoires were released in a freely available public database meant as a resource for research on the immune response to SARS-CoV-2. The sample metadata nearly always contained a de-identified subject ID, COVID-19 status, age in years and sex. HLA class I and class II types, where available, came from metadata supplied by the sample provider rather than from assay-based typing.

TCRbeta CDR3 regions were amplified from genomic DNA using the immunoSEQ Assay, a bias-controlled multiplex PCR. In the authors' own workflow: Nucleated cell counts per sample were estimated from amplification of reference gene primers within the assay. To quantify the absolute abundance of each unique TCRbeta CDR3 rearrangement, sequence reads were collapsed and filtered. For each sample, productive Simpson clonality was calculated by taking the square root of Simpson's diversity index across productive rearrangements. TCRdb took over this immuneACCESS table, retaining in-frame rearrangements with V and J assigned. Such tables are incomplete; in checked studies, under half of the missing clones stem from an unresolved V gene, and the remainder is unexplained. V, J and clone size were drawn from that table, and D and trimming were deduced from the DNA. Here the sample has about 130,000 clones; 70% to 80% occur a single time. The ten largest clones take up 9.5% to 14% of the sample.

On this clone itself: What this receptor recognizes is not known. No much larger clonotype is one base removed from it; base qualities were not supplied.

Each collaborating institution followed its own protocols to collect whole blood in K2EDTA tubes. For TCRbeta analysis, collaborator samples were shipped as frozen whole blood, as isolated PBMCs, or as DNA extracted from either sample type. Results the study describes overall, beyond this receptor: The amount of clinical and demographic metadata varied by source and participant and was provided uncurated.

The receptor comes from a human donor in a cohort sampled during active COVID-19. Sequencing used peripheral blood.

The bases are TGTGCCAGCAGTTTAAGGGGGAACACTGAAGCTTTCTTT. It specifies CASSLRGNTEAFF. The chain links TRBV12-3 or TRBV12-4 with TRBJ1-1; the D gene is perhaps TRBD1, on 5 matching bases. Reading from cysteine to phenylalanine, the CDR3 counts 13 amino acids. Solely the CDR3 DNA is kept, with 39 bases framed from the first base. V is pared back by 2 bases and J by 1 base, with 5 bases lying between the germline termini.